Listed below are T cell receptor beta chains from one sample, sequenced in a study of cytomegalovirus exposure and HLA in healthy donors. Generated by immunoSEQ multiplex PCR, the TCRdb table keeps only in-frame clones and is missing some. The data contain hundreds of thousands of clones, roughly four fifths of them singletons. Sequencing was carried out using PBMCs. The receptors here all came from a middle-aged woman in good health and CMV-seronegative. Both conserved end residues are part of each CDR3. The D gene is left open where the match is weak. Clone size is stated in some rows and not others, as once, few, many or a class when expanded.

size	V	J	D	DNA	CDR3
.	TRBV9	TRBJ1-3	.	TGTGCCAGCAGCGTAGATGGCAGTTCCTCTGGAAACACCATATATTTT	CASSVDGSSSGNTIYF
.	TRBV4-3	TRBJ2-7	TRBD2	TGCGCCAGCAGCCCGGGGACGGGGGGAGGCTACGAGCAGTACTTC	CASSPGTGGGYEQYF
.	TRBV27	TRBJ2-2	TRBD1	TGTGCCAGCAGTTACAGGGGCACCGGGGAGCTGTTTTTT	CASSYRGTGELFF
few	TRBV28	TRBJ2-5	TRBD2	TGTGCCAGCAGTACTAGCGCTCAAGAGACCCAGTACTTC	CASSTSAQETQYF
.	TRBV9	TRBJ1-4	TRBD1	TGTGCCAGCAGCGTATTGCCAGGGGGTAATGAAAAACTGTTTTTT	CASSVLPGGNEKLFF
.	TRBV6-5	TRBJ2-7	.	TGTGCCAGCAGTTACTCGCGATCTGACTGCTTC	CASSYSRSDCF
.	TRBV18	TRBJ1-1	.	TGTGCCAGCTCACAGGAAACCATCGGGGAAGCTTTCTTT	CASSQETIGEAFF
.	TRBV2	TRBJ2-5	.	TGTGCCAGCAGTGGAGGGATCCTTCAAGAGACCCAGTACTTC	CASSGGILQETQYF
.	TRBV15	TRBJ1-2	.	TGTGCCACCAGCAGCCTACGGGATCTTAACTATGGCTACACCTTC	CATSSLRDLNYGYTF
few	TRBV7-9	TRBJ2-6	.	TGTGCCAGCAGCCCACCAGGGGCCGCCTGGGGTGGGGCCAACGTCCTGACTTTC	CASSPPGAAWGGANVLTF
.	TRBV11-3	TRBJ2-1	.	TGTGCCAGCAGCTACGACAGGGAGGACTACAATGAGCAGTTCTTC	CASSYDREDYNEQFF
.	TRBV19	TRBJ1-1	TRBD1	TGTGCCAGTAGTCCGACGACAGGGGGCACTGAAGCTTTCTTT	CASSPTTGGTEAFF
.	TRBV19	TRBJ2-3	.	TGTGCCAGTAGTATCGGGGGAGATACGCAGTATTTT	CASSIGGDTQYF
.	TRBV9	TRBJ1-3	.	TGTGCCAGCAGCGCCGAAGAGATACAGGCGCTTGGAAACACCATATATTTT	CASSAEEIQALGNTIYF
.	TRBV18	TRBJ2-1	TRBD2	TGTGCCAGCTCACCGAACCGACTAGCGGGGCTTGAGCAGTTCTTC	CASSPNRLAGLEQFF
.	TRBV9	TRBJ2-1	.	TGTGCCAGCAGCGTAGACAGACAGCAGTTCTTC	CASSVDRQQFF
.	TRBV7-2	TRBJ2-2	.	TGTGCCAGCAGCCTAAATCGGGTCGTCGGGGAGCTGTTTTTT	CASSLNRVVGELFF
.	TRBV30	TRBJ1-2	.	TGTGCCTGGAGTGTGCGGCGGGCTAAAGGAGGCTACACCTTC	CAWSVRRAKGGYTF
.	TRBV10-3	TRBJ2-2	.	TGTGCCATCAGTGAAGCAGGGGGGTCGACCGGGGAGCTGTTTTTT	CAISEAGGSTGELFF
.	TRBV29-1	TRBJ1-1	.	TGCAGCGCCCTTGATAGCACTGAAGCTTTCTTT	CSALDSTEAFF
.	TRBV28	TRBJ1-5	.	TGTGCCAGCAGTTTGGGAACCGCCAACAGGGATGGGGATCAGCCCCAGCATTTT	CASSLGTANRDGDQPQHF
.	TRBV11-2	TRBJ2-2	TRBD1	TGTGCCAGCAGCCCGGATCTACCCGGGACAGTTTACACCGGGGAGCTGTTTTTT	CASSPDLPGTVYTGELFF
.	TRBV10-3	TRBJ1-2	.	TGTGCCATCAGTAGGGGGACCCAGGTTTCCTATGGCTACACCTTC	CAISRGTQVSYGYTF
.	TRBV7-2	TRBJ1-1	.	TGTGCCAGCAGTTCCCAAACAGGGACCACTGAAGCTTTCTTT	CASSSQTGTTEAFF
few	TRBV5-8	TRBJ2-5	TRBD1	TGTGCCAGCAGCTTTGGGCCCCCCAGGACAGGGGAGACCCAGTACTTC	CASSFGPPRTGETQYF
once	TRBV7-9	TRBJ1-5	.	TGTTCCTCCCAAGGAGAGGGGCCCCAGCATTTT	CSSQGEGPQHF
.	TRBV6-6	TRBJ2-1	TRBD1	TGTGCCAGCGGAAACCGACAGGGAAGCGATGAGCAGTTCTTC	CASGNRQGSDEQFF
once	TRBV7-6	TRBJ2-2	.	TGTGCCAGCAGCTTAGATCAGGGGTCCACCGGGGAGCTGTTTTTT	CASSLDQGSTGELFF
.	TRBV7-9	TRBJ2-6	.	TGTGCCAGCAGCTTAAGCTCAGGGCCTGGGGCCAACGTCCTGACTTTC	CASSLSSGPGANVLTF
.	TRBV6-5	TRBJ2-2	TRBD2	TGTGCCAGCAGCTCACTAGCGGGGGCCCTCGGGGAGCTGTTTTTT	CASSSLAGALGELFF
.	TRBV29-1	TRBJ1-1	.	TGCAGCGTTGAACGAGTGAACACTGAAGCTTTCTTT	CSVERVNTEAFF
once	TRBV6-6	TRBJ2-7	.	TGTGCCAGCAGTTACGACCTGGGACTCACCGCGTACGAGCAGTACTTC	CASSYDLGLTAYEQYF
.	TRBV30	TRBJ2-3	.	TGTGCCTGGGTCCGGGATCCCTGGGGCACAGATACGCAGTATTTT	CAWVRDPWGTDTQYF
.	TRBV19	TRBJ1-2	TRBD1	TGTGCCAGTAGTATTCAACAGGGGACGAACTATGGCTACACCTTC	CASSIQQGTNYGYTF
.	TRBV11-2	TRBJ2-7	TRBD1	TGTGCCAGCAGCTCGGACAGGTTGAACTACGAGCAGTACTTC	CASSSDRLNYEQYF
.	TRBV9	TRBJ2-1	.	TGTGCCAGCAGCGCACACCCGCGGGTGGAAACCAATGAGCAGTTCTTC	CASSAHPRVETNEQFF
once	TRBV6-6	TRBJ1-5	TRBD1	TGTGCCAGCAGTTACTGGGGACAGAAGGATCAGCCCCAGCATTTT	CASSYWGQKDQPQHF
.	TRBV9	TRBJ2-7	.	TGTGCCAGCAGCCGGGACTTAAAAATCTACGAGCAGTACTTC	CASSRDLKIYEQYF
.	TRBV11-2	TRBJ2-7	.	TGTGCCAGCAGCTTGATAATACAGGGTGACGAGCAGTACTTC	CASSLIIQGDEQYF
few	TRBV6-5	TRBJ2-3	TRBD2	TGTGCCAGCACGTTGAGCGGGGGAGATTCAGATACGCAGTATTTT	CASTLSGGDSDTQYF
.	TRBV7-9	TRBJ1-1	.	TGTGCCAGCAGCTCGCCAGACCTGGGCGGGGACACTGAAGCTTTCTTT	CASSSPDLGGDTEAFF
.	TRBV2	TRBJ1-5	.	TGTGCCAGCAGTTCAGGGGTGAGCAATCAGCCCCAGCATTTT	CASSSGVSNQPQHF
.	TRBV25-1	TRBJ2-1	TRBD2	TGTGCCAGCAGTGACCCCACTAGCGGGGGGCGAAATGAGCAGTTCTTC	CASSDPTSGGRNEQFF
.	TRBV7-2	TRBJ1-2	TRBD1	TGTGCCAGCAGTTCTAGACAGGGATCAGGCTACACCTTC	CASSSRQGSGYTF
.	TRBV5-6	TRBJ1-1	.	TGTGCCAGCAGCTTGTCAGGGGTGTTCACTGAAGCTTTCTTT	CASSLSGVFTEAFF
.	TRBV28	TRBJ2-3	TRBD2	TGTGCCAGCAGTTCCCCCCCGGGGGGGGGTTGGACAGATACGCAGTATTTT	CASSSPPGGGWTDTQYF